Here is one T cell receptor beta chain with its context. This sample is drawn from a study of patients and donors after allogeneic stem cell transplantation. TCRdb re-called the RT-PCR reads through MiXCR, storing one row per CDR3 protein. The sample contains around 240,000 distinct CDR3 sequences, 14% of which appear only once. The CDR3 is 17 amino acids. CDR1 and CDR2 from the germline V gene are LNHDA and SQIVND (reference sequence). V gave up 6 bases and J gave up 2 bases, with 21 bases separating them. The rearrangement links TRBV19 to TRBJ2-3; a possible D gene is TRBD2 (7 bases). The TCR sequence derives from a human donor who was either an allogeneic HSCT recipient or a stem cell or donor lymphocyte infusion donor (not recorded which). It is not recorded whose cells these are; they may come from a transplant donor. The sequencing input was blood, either unsorted or a sorted T cell fraction (not recorded which). The CDR3 loop is CASSRAGGAIFTDTQYF. Here the CDR3 DNA reads TGTGCCAGTAGCCGAGCTGGGGGGGCCATTTTCACAGATACGCAGTATTTT.